This T cell receptor beta chain was found in a study of T cell repertoires in ileal Crohn's disease. The study's findings and limits: Sorted CD8 T cells held more high-frequency clones than CD4.

The data were produced by immunoSEQ multiplex PCR, yet TCRdb's version contains in-frame clones alone and is incomplete. The table records 13,000 to 15,000 clones, nearly 90% of them present only once. In its sample, this clone was seen once. Its antigen is currently unknown. The germline V gene encodes CDR1 SGHRS and CDR2 YFSETQ. Trimming stripped 0 bases from V and 10 bases from J, with 15 bases between. The CDR3 spans 14 residues. The chain employs TRBV5-1 and TRBJ2-3, with D perhaps TRBD2 (6 bases). Sequenced material: ileal tissue. The sequence was obtained from an adult with Crohn's disease. CDR3 sequence: CASSLAGTSEAQYF. The CDR3 nucleotides read TGCGCCAGCAGCTTGGCCGGGACTTCGGAGGCGCAGTATTTT.